The T cell receptor beta chain described here comes from a study of tumor-infiltrating lymphocytes in oesophageal squamous cell carcinoma. MiXCR, applied by TCRdb to the PCR reads, yields one record per CDR3 protein. The sample lists around 26,000 distinct CDR3 sequences, around 38% occurring once. Many counts were recorded for this clonotype. This CDR3 region has 16 residues. Germline V gene data show CDR1 as SGHRS and CDR2 as YFSETQ. V shed 0 bases and J 1 base; nucleotides not matched to a gene: 4. The clonotype originates from a male donor with esophageal squamous cell carcinoma. This rearrangement joins TRBV5-1 to TRBJ2-3, with TRBD2 identical over 8 bases. Sequencing was carried out using esophageal tumor tissue. CDR3 in amino acids: CASSLDSGVGTDTQYF. The CDR3 bases are TGCGCCAGCAGCTTGGATAGCGGGGTTGGCACAGATACGCAGTATTTT.